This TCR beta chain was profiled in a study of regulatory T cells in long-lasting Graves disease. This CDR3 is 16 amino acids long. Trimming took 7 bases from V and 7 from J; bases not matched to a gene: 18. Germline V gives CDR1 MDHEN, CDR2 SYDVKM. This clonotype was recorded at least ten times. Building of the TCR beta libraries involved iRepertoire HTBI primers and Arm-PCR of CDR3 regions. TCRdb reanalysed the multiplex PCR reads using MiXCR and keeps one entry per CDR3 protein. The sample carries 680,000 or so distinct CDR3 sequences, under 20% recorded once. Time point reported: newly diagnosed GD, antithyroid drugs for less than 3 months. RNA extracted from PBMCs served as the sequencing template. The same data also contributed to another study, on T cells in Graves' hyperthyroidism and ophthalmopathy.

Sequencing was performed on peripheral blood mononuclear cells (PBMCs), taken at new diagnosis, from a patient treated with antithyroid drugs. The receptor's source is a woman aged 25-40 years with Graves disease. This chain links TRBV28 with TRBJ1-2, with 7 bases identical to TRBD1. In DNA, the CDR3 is TGTGCCAGCACCCAGGGCGGGACAGAAAATTCACGTGGCTACACCTTC. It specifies CASTQGGTENSRGYTF.